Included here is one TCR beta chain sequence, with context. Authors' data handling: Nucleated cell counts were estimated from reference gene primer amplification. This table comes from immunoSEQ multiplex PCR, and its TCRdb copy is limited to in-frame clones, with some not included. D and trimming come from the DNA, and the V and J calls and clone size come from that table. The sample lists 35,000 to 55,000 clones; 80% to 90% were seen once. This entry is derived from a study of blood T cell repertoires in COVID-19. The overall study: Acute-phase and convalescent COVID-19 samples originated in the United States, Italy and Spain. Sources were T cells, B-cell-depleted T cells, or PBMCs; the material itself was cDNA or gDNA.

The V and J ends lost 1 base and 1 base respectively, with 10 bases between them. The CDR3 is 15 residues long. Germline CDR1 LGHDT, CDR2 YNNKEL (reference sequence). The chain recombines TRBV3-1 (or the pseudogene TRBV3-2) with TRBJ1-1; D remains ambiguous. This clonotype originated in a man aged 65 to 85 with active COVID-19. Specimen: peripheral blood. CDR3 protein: CASSQGGFPNTEAFF. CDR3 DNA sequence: TGTGCCAGCAGCCAAGGAGGGTTTCCGAACACTGAAGCTTTCTTT.